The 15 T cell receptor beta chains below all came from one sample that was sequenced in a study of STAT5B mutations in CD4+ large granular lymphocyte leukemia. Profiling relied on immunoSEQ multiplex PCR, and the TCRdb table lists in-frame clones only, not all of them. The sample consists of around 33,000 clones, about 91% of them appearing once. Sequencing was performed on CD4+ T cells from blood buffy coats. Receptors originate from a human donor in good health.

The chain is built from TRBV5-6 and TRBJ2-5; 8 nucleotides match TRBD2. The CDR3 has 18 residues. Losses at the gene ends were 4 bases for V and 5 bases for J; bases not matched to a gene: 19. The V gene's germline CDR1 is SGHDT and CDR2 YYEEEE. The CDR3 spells CASSPLNLLTSGSETQYF. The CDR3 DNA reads TGTGCCAGCAGCCCGTTGAACCTCCTTACTAGCGGATCGGAGACCCAGTACTTC. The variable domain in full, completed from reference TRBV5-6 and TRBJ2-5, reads DAGVTQSPTHLIKTRGQQVTLRCSPKSGHDTVSWYQQALGQGPQFIFQYYEEEERQRGNFPDRFSGHQFPNYSSELNVNALLLGDSALYLCASSPLNLLTSGSETQYFGPGTRLLVL.

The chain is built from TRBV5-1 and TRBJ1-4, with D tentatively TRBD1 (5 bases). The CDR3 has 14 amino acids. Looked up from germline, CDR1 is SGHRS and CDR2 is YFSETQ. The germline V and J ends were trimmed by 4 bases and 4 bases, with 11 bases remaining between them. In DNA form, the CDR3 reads TGCGCCAGCAGCCTCGGCGACAGTAATGAAAAACTGTTTTTT. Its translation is CASSLGDSNEKLFF.

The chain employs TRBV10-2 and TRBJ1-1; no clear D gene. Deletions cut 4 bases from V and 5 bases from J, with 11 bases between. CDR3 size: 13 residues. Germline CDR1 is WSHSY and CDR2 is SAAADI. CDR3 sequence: CASSGFAKTEAFF. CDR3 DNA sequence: TGCGCCAGCAGTGGATTCGCGAAGACTGAAGCTTTCTTT.

Here the CDR3 DNA reads TGTGCCAGCACCGAAACCCCCTACGAGCAGTACTTC. This translates into CASTETPYEQYF. The chain joins TRBV7-2 to TRBJ2-7; D unresolved. Per the germline V gene, CDR1 is SGHTA and CDR2 is FQGNSA. The CDR3 sequence is 12 residues long. Trimming removed 7 bases from V and 2 bases from J, with 9 bases in between.

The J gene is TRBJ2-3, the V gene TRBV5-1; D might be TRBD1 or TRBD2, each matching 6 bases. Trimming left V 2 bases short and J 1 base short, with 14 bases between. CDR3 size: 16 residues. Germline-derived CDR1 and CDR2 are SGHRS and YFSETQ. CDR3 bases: TGCGCCAGCAGCTTCGAGGCCGGGGGCGGCACAGATACGCAGTATTTT. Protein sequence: CASSFEAGGGTDTQYF.

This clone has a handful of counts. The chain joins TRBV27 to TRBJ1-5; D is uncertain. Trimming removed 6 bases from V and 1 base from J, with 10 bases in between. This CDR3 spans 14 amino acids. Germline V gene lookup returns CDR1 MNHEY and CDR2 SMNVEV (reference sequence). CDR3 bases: TGTGCCAGCAGCCCGAAAAGGAGCAATCAGCCCCAGCATTTT. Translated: CASSPKRSNQPQHF.

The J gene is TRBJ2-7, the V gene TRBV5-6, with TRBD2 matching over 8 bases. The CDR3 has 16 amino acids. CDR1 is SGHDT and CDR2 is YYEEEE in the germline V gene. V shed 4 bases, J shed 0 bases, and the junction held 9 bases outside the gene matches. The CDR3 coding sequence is TGTGCCAGCAGCCCACTCGGGGGGGGGAGCTCCTACGAGCAGTACTTC. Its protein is CASSPLGGGSSYEQYF.

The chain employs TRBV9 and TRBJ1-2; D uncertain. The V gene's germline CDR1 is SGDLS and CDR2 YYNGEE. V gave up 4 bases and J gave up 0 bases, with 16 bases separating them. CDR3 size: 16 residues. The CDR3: CASSPTPQSSNYGYTF. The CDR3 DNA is TGTGCCAGCAGCCCCACCCCGCAGAGCTCTAACTATGGCTACACCTTC.

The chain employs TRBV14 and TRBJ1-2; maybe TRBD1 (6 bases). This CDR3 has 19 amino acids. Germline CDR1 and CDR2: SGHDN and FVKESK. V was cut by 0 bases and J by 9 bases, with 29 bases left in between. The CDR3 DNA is TGTGCCAGCAGCCAAGAGATCAGAGGCCACAGGGTCCCCGGTTCCCGCTACACCTTC. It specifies CASSQEIRGHRVPGSRYTF.

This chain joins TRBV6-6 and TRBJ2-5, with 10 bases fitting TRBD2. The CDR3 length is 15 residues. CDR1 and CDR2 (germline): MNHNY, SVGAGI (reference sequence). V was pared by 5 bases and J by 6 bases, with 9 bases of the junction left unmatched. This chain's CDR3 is CASSDPSGRSKTQYF. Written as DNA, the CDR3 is TGTGCCAGCAGTGACCCTAGCGGGAGATCAAAGACCCAGTACTTC.

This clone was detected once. The CDR3 reads CASSFGLTGGNQPQHF. DNA for the CDR3: TGCGCCAGCAGCTTCGGACTGACAGGGGGCAATCAGCCCCAGCATTTT. V usage is TRBV5-1 and J usage is TRBJ1-5; 8 positions agree with TRBD1. Germline assignment: CDR1 SGHRS and CDR2 YFSETQ. The J segment lost 2 bases and the V segment lost 2 bases, leaving 6 bases of the junction unmatched. The CDR3 extends over 16 amino acids. Full variable domain (rest looked up from reference TRBV5-1 and TRBJ1-5): KAGVTQTPRYLIKTRGQQVTLSCSPISGHRSVSWYQQTPGQGLQFLFEYFSETQRNKGNFPGRFSGRQFSNSRSEMNVSTLELGDSALYLCASSFGLTGGNQPQHFGDGTRLSIL.

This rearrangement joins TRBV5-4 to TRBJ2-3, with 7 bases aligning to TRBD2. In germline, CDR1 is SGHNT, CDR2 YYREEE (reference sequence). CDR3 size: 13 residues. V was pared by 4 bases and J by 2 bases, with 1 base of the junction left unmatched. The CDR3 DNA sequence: TGTGCCAGCAGCCGGGGGGACACAGATACGCAGTATTTT. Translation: CASSRGDTDTQYF.

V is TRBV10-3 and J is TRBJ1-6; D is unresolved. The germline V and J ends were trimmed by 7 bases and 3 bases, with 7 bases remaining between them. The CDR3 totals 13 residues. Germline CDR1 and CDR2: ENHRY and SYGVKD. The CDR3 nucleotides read TGTGCCATCATGGCCGGCTATAATTCACCCCTCCACTTT. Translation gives CAIMAGYNSPLHF.

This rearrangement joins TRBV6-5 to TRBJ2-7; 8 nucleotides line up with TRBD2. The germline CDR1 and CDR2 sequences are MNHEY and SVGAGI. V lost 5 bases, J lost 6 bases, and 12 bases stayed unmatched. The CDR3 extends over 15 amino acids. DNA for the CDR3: TGTGCCAGCAGTGGAACAGAGGGACTAGGTCGCGAGCAGTACTTC. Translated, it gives CASSGTEGLGREQYF.

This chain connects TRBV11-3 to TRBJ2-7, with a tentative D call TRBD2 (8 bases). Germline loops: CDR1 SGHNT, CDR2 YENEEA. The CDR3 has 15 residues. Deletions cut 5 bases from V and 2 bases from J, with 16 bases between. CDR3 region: CASSREGASTYEQYF. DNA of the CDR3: TGTGCCAGCAGCCGGGAGGGGGCGTCGACCTACGAGCAGTACTTC.